This T cell receptor beta chain stems from a study of metastatic and nonmetastatic thyroid tumors. Patients were all untreated before their thyroid surgery. MiXCR re-clonotyped the PCR reads for TCRdb. This repertoire shows tens of thousands of clones, approximately 17% found once; its top ten account for 6.5% to 8.5%. This CDR3 has 13 residues. Germline-derived CDR1 and CDR2 are DFQATT and SNEGSKA (reference sequence). The ends were cut back, 6 bases at V and 2 bases at J, with 11 bases in the middle. Sequencing used blood. The J gene is TRBJ1-3, the V gene TRBV20-1, with D unclear. The TCR originated in a female donor with papillary thyroid cancer or a benign thyroid nodule (not recorded which). Some clones in this sample may be carry-over from other donors' samples. The CDR3 region is CSANTGAGNTIYF. CDR3 bases: TGCAGTGCAAACACCGGGGCTGGAAACACCATATATTTT.